Described below is a single TCR beta chain sequence and its context. This entry belongs to a study of T cell changes during pregnancy in multiple sclerosis. CDR3 length equals 14 residues. Germline loops: CDR1 LNHDA, CDR2 SQIVND (reference sequence). V shed 5 bases and J shed 4 bases, with 15 bases lying between them. Assay used: immunoSEQ multiplex PCR; TCRdb lists only in-frame clones, some missing. The repertoire consists of approximately 87,000 clones, with around 90% occurring once and the leading ten covering under 0.6%. This receptor was obtained from a female donor with multiple sclerosis, enrolled in a pregnancy study. The sample consisted of CD4+ T cells from peripheral blood mononuclear cells, taken in the second trimester of pregnancy. The chain carries TRBV19 and TRBJ2-7; D unclear. CDR3 amino acids: CASSLSSTTYEQYF. CDR3 DNA: TGTGCCAGTAGTCTTAGTAGTACCACTTACGAGCAGTACTTC.